These 16 T cell receptor beta chains were all obtained from the same sample, sequenced in a study of blood T cell repertoires in COVID-19. The assay was immunoSEQ multiplex PCR, and TCRdb's table has in-frame clones only and misses some. The profile shows roughly 220,000 clones, around 84% of them singletons. Sequencing input: peripheral blood. The receptors were gathered from a man aged 25 to 40 with active or convalescent COVID-19.

The chain couples TRBV9 to TRBJ2-5, with a tentative D call TRBD2 (5 bases). The CDR3 contains 15 residues. Trimming stripped 2 bases from V and 7 bases from J, with 18 bases between. CDR1 and CDR2 from the germline V gene are SGDLS and YYNGEE. CDR3 sequence reads: CASSVNQYPGGTQYF. CDR3 bases: TGTGCCAGCAGCGTCAATCAGTATCCCGGAGGGACCCAGTACTTC. Combining the CDR3 with reference TRBV9 and TRBJ2-5 gives the whole variable domain DSGVTQTPKHLITATGQRVTLRCSPRSGDLSVYWYQQSLDQGLQFLIQYYNGEERAKGNILERFSAQQFPDLHSELNLSSLELGDSALYFCASSVNQYPGGTQYFGPGTRLLVL.

The table lists this clone with a count of one. The rearrangement links TRBV19 to TRBJ2-2, with D maybe TRBD1 (7 bases). The CDR3 sequence is 13 residues long. Germline CDR1 LNHDA, CDR2 SQIVND (reference sequence). Trimming removed 5 bases at V and 7 bases at J, with 11 bases between. The CDR3 DNA follows: TGTGCCAGTAGTGTCCAGGGGGGCGGGGAGCTGTTTTTT. Translating gives CASSVQGGGELFF.

The chain recombines TRBV25-1 with TRBJ1-1, with D unclear. From germline, CDR1 is MGHDK and CDR2 SYGVNS. The V and J ends lost 4 bases and 1 base respectively, with 13 bases between them. CDR3 size: 15 residues. The CDR3 DNA sequence: TGTGCCAGCAGTGCTGTGCGAGGAGAGAACACTGAAGCTTTCTTT. This sequence encodes CASSAVRGENTEAFF. Using reference TRBV25-1 and TRBJ1-1 for the parts outside the CDR3, the full variable domain is EADIYQTPRYLVIGTGKKITLECSQTMGHDKMYWYQQDPGMELHLIHYSYGVNSTEKGDLSSESTVSRIRTEHFPLTLESARPSHTSQYLCASSAVRGENTEAFFGQGTRLTVV.

The chain carries TRBV19 and TRBJ1-2; 9 bases map to TRBD1. Germline V gene sequence: CDR1 LNHDA, CDR2 SQIVND (reference sequence). The CDR3 covers 13 residues. J was trimmed by 7 bases and V by 6 bases; bases with no gene match: 6. The CDR3 DNA reads as TGTGCCAGTAGAGACAGGGGGATCGGTGGCTACACCTTC. Translating gives CASRDRGIGGYTF.

V and J are TRBV24-1 and TRBJ1-5; 9 positions agree with TRBD1. CDR1 KGHDR and CDR2 SFDVKD come from the germline V gene. The J segment lost 0 bases and the V segment lost 5 bases, leaving 13 bases of the junction unmatched. CDR3 length equals 19 residues. This CDR3 reads CATSGQGQGKGGSNQPQHF. In DNA, the CDR3 is TGTGCCACCAGTGGTCAGGGACAGGGAAAGGGAGGTAGCAATCAGCCCCAGCATTTT.

Comment on this clone: In the same sample, other DNA sequences code for this CDR3. The chain uses TRBV19 and TRBJ2-6; 8 bases agree with TRBD1. With 4 bases clipped from V and 4 bases from J, the junction kept 3 bases outside the gene matches. The CDR3 has 15 residues. Germline V lookup: CDR1 LNHDA, CDR2 SQIVND (reference sequence). The CDR3 is CASSTTGAGANVLTF. CDR3 nucleotide sequence: TGTGCCAGTAGTACGACAGGGGCGGGGGCCAACGTCCTGACTTTC.

Worth noting for this clone: This CDR3 is also generated by other DNA sequences in the sample. This chain joins TRBV6-6 and TRBJ2-7; tentatively, D is TRBD2 (6 bases). The CDR3 runs to 12 residues. V lost 0 bases and J 7 bases, leaving 7 bases between the germline ends. Germline assignment: CDR1 MNHNY and CDR2 SVGAGI (reference sequence). The chain's CDR3 is CASSYSGGEQYF. CDR3 DNA sequence: TGTGCCAGCAGTTACTCCGGGGGAGAGCAGTACTTC.

The chain uses TRBV5-5 and TRBJ2-1; 9 positions match TRBD1. The germline V gene has CDR1 SGHKS and CDR2 YYEKEE (reference sequence). CDR3 length: 16 residues. Losses at the gene ends were 2 bases for V and 5 bases for J; bases not matched to a gene: 8. Here the CDR3 DNA reads TGTGCCAGCAGCTTAATTCCCGGGACAGGGAACAATGAGCAGTTCTTC. Protein sequence: CASSLIPGTGNNEQFF.

The chain employs TRBV3-1 (or the pseudogene TRBV3-2) and TRBJ1-1, with 8 bases identical to TRBD1. V was pared by 7 bases and J by 6 bases, with 10 bases of the junction left unmatched. Germline V lookup: CDR1 LGHDT, CDR2 YNNKEL (reference sequence). The CDR3 contains 14 residues. The CDR3, as DNA: TGTGCCAGCACCCTACAGGGGGTGGGGGCTGAAGCTTTCTTT. This gives the protein CASTLQGVGAEAFF.

This clone was picked up a small number of times. This chain uses TRBV28 with TRBJ2-1; 8 bases are shared with TRBD2. Trimming at V came to 2 bases and at J to 4 bases, leaving 16 bases not matched to a gene. This CDR3 is built from 19 residues. Germline-derived CDR1 and CDR2 are MDHEN and SYDVKM. The CDR3 region is CASSLGFVSGSGGYNEQFF. CDR3 nucleotide sequence: TGTGCCAGCAGTTTAGGGTTTGTAAGCGGGAGTGGGGGTTACAATGAGCAGTTCTTC.

This rearrangement joins TRBV7-2 to TRBJ2-2; D not certain. Germline CDR1 is SGHTA and CDR2 is FQGNSA. This CDR3 spans 16 amino acids. V was pared by 4 bases and J by 0 bases, with 12 bases between. The chain's CDR3 is CASSSKPHANTGELFF. CDR3 nucleotides: TGTGCCAGCAGCTCCAAGCCCCATGCGAACACCGGGGAGCTGTTTTTT.

This clone was counted a single time. This chain connects TRBV27 to TRBJ1-2; 7 nucleotides align to TRBD1. Germline CDR1 is MNHEY and CDR2 is SMNVEV (reference sequence). The ends lost 2 bases at V and 10 bases at J; junction bases unmatched: 13. The CDR3 has 15 residues. CDR3 in DNA: TGTGCCAGCAGTTTACAGAGGACAGGCCTAGGGGACTACACCTTC. Its translation: CASSLQRTGLGDYTF.

This chain uses TRBV21-1 with TRBJ1-5. TRBV21-1 is assigned pseudogene status. The CDR3 spans 17 residues. The CDR3 DNA reads as TGTGCCAGCAGCAAAGCCCGCGGCTATTATAGCAATCAGCCCCAGCATTTT. Encoded protein: CASSKARGYYSNQPQHF.

This chain uses TRBV12-3 or TRBV12-4 with TRBJ2-2; D remains ambiguous. The CDR3 length is 12 residues. V was pared by 3 bases and J by 6 bases, with 5 bases between. The CDR3 reads CASSFIPGELFF. Here the CDR3 DNA reads TGTGCCAGCAGTTTCATTCCCGGGGAGCTGTTTTTT.

V gene TRBV18 combines with J gene TRBJ2-3; 7 positions match TRBD1. The CDR3 length is 16 residues. Germline V gene data show CDR1 as KGHSH and CDR2 as LQKENI. Trimming took 3 bases from V and 3 from J; bases not matched to a gene: 9. As DNA, the CDR3 is TGTGCCAGCTCACCCGGGGTCAACAGGGGAACAGATACGCAGTATTTT. Protein: CASSPGVNRGTDTQYF.

V usage is TRBV7-7 and J usage is TRBJ2-5, with a weak D call TRBD1 (6 bases). V was cut by 9 bases and J by 2 bases, with 13 bases left in between. The CDR3 is 13 amino acids. Germline CDR1 is SSHAT and CDR2 is FNYEAQ (reference sequence). The chain's CDR3 is CASQGTDQETQYF. The DNA for the CDR3 is TGTGCCAGTCAGGGGACCGATCAAGAGACCCAGTACTTC.